A selection of T cell receptor beta chains follows, all from one sample in a study of blood T cells in healthy people across ages. In TCRdb, the 5' RACE reads were re-called with MiXCR into one record per CDR3 protein. The sample lists 1.5 million to 2 million distinct CDR3 sequences, almost 35% seen once, with approximately 11% in the top ten. Sequencing input: blood. All receptors derive from a woman in her thirties in good health. The CDR3 runs from the conserved cysteine through the conserved F or W. Fields, in order: D gene, CDR3 length, V gene, J gene, clone size, CDR3 protein, CDR3 DNA. D genes are given only for firm matches. Clone size is shown for a subset of rows, as once, few, many or a class of expanded clone.

TRBD1	16	TRBV4-1	TRBJ2-5	few	CASSQFSQGVTETQYF	TGCGCCAGCAGCCAATTTAGTCAGGGGGTAACAGAGACCCAGTACTTC
-	15	TRBV28	TRBJ1-5	-	CASSFPRTGGQPQHF	TGTGCCAGCAGTTTTCCACGCACAGGCGGTCAGCCCCAGCATTTT
TRBD2	14	TRBV4-1	TRBJ2-1	-	CASSQPSGYNEQFF	TGCGCCAGCAGCCAACCTAGCGGGTACAATGAGCAGTTCTTC
-	15	TRBV3-1	TRBJ1-2	once	CASSQGRTINYGYTF	TGTGCCAGCAGCCAAGGACGGACTATTAACTATGGCTACACCTTC
-	15	TRBV6-5	TRBJ2-1	few	CASSPFGVEGDEQFF	TGTGCCAGCAGCCCCTTTGGGGTTGAGGGCGATGAGCAGTTCTTC
-	15	TRBV11-1	TRBJ2-1	-	CASSLAVTSFGEQFF	TGTGCCAGCAGCTTAGCAGTGACTAGTTTCGGTGAGCAGTTCTTC
-	13	TRBV5-5	TRBJ1-5	-	CASSLRFTQPQHF	TGTGCCAGCAGCTTGAGATTCACTCAGCCCCAGCATTTT
-	16	TRBV21-1	TRBJ1-2	-	CASSTDEGSANYDYTF	TGTGCCAGCAGCACGGACGAGGGGTCAGCTAACTATGACTACACCTTC
-	14	TRBV20-1	TRBJ1-5	few	CSANRGQQNQPQHF	TGCAGTGCCAACCGAGGACAGCAGAATCAGCCCCAGCATTTT
-	15	TRBV10-3	TRBJ1-4	-	CAISEGGQGGEKLFF	TGTGCCATCAGTGAAGGTGGGCAGGGAGGCGAAAAACTGTTTTTT
-	15	TRBV28	TRBJ2-3	few	CASSRPIPSTDTQYF	TGTGCCAGCAGTAGACCCATCCCTAGCACAGATACGCAGTATTTT
-	15	TRBV25-1	TRBJ1-3	-	CASSEFGSSGNTIYF	TGTGCCAGCAGTGAATTCGGGAGCTCTGGAAACACCATATATTTT
-	15	TRBV11-2	TRBJ1-4	once	CASSQKENVDEKLFF	TGTGCCAGCAGCCAAAAAGAAAATGTGGATGAAAAACTGTTTTTT
TRBD1	16	TRBV5-6	TRBJ2-1	-	CASSLKGQARLNEQFF	TGTGCCAGCAGCTTAAAGGGACAGGCGAGGTTGAATGAGCAGTTCTTC
TRBD1	14	TRBV29-1	TRBJ2-7	few	CSVGDRASSYEQYF	TGCAGCGTCGGGGACAGGGCGAGCTCCTACGAGCAGTACTTC
-	12	TRBV12-3/TRBV12-4	TRBJ2-3	-	CASSLGPDMQYF	TGTGCCAGCAGTCTCGGACCCGATATGCAGTATTTT
TRBD1	13	TRBV7-3	TRBJ1-2	-	CASSSEGGSGYTF	TGTGCCAGCAGCTCCGAAGGGGGCTCGGGCTACACCTTC
TRBD1	16	TRBV28	TRBJ2-1	-	CASSSPGTDSYNEQFF	TGTGCCAGCAGTTCTCCCGGGACAGACTCCTACAATGAGCAGTTCTTC
-	17	TRBV27	TRBJ2-7	few	CASSLSVGGTGEDEQYF	TGTGCCAGCAGTTTATCAGTGGGGGGGACAGGCGAGGACGAGCAGTACTTC
-	14	TRBV6-6	TRBJ2-2	few	CASSLCCSAGELFF	TGTGCCAGCAGCCTTTGTTGTAGCGCCGGGGAGCTGTTTTTT
-	17	TRBV20-1	TRBJ1-5	once	CSARDPPSGGGNQPQHF	TGCAGTGCTAGAGACCCCCCCTCCGGGGGGGGCAATCAGCCCCAGCATTTT
-	12	TRBV29-1	TRBJ2-7	many	CSVAHGLDEQYF	TGCAGCGTTGCCCACGGCCTCGACGAGCAGTACTTC
-	15	TRBV28	TRBJ2-7	-	CASSLQATRPYEQYF	TGTGCCAGCAGTTTACAGGCAACCAGGCCCTACGAGCAGTACTTC
-	15	TRBV3-1	TRBJ2-3	-	CASSPHSGGTDTQYF	TGTGCCAGCAGCCCACATAGCGGAGGCACAGATACGCAGTATTTT
-	13	TRBV13	TRBJ2-5	-	CASSFGMPETQYF	TGTGCCAGCAGCTTTGGAATGCCGGAGACCCAGTACTTC
-	14	TRBV20-1	TRBJ1-6	-	CSAARAQGNSPLHF	TGCAGTGCTGCAAGGGCACAGGGCAATTCACCCCTCCACTTT
TRBD2	20	TRBV7-2	TRBJ2-5	few	CASSLPIVPSGIVSQETQYF	TGTGCCAGCAGCTTACCCATTGTGCCTAGCGGGATTGTGAGCCAAGAGACCCAGTACTTC
TRBD1	15	TRBV27	TRBJ2-7	-	CASSNRGLSSYEQYF	TGTGCCAGCAGTAACAGGGGGCTTAGCTCCTACGAGCAGTACTTC
-	15	TRBV6-1	TRBJ1-2	-	CASTSIRSPPYGYTF	TGTGCCAGCACCTCAATTCGTAGTCCTCCCTATGGCTACACCTTC
-	13	TRBV20-1	TRBJ2-5	-	CSARKTIQETQYF	TGCAGTGCTCGCAAAACAATCCAAGAGACCCAGTACTTC
-	14	TRBV7-9	TRBJ1-2	-	CASNPTSQGYGYTF	TGTGCCAGCAATCCCACATCCCAGGGATATGGCTACACCTTC
TRBD1	13	TRBV29-1	TRBJ2-1	many	CSVVDREVNEQFF	TGCAGCGTTGTGGACAGGGAGGTAAATGAGCAGTTCTTC
-	15	TRBV13	TRBJ2-3	-	CASTPRGQSTDTQYF	TGTGCCAGCACCCCCCGCGGGCAGAGCACAGATACGCAGTATTTT
-	17	TRBV5-5	TRBJ1-5	once	CASRPRLSGDGSQPQHF	TGTGCCAGCAGACCTAGGTTGTCAGGGGATGGGAGTCAGCCCCAGCATTTT
-	13	TRBV27	TRBJ2-1	-	CASSPTGRNEQFF	TGTGCCAGCAGCCCGACAGGGAGGAATGAGCAGTTCTTC
TRBD2	18	TRBV27	TRBJ2-1	few	CASSTGLAALSSYNEQFF	TGTGCCAGCAGTACGGGACTAGCGGCCCTAAGCTCCTACAATGAGCAGTTCTTC
-	12	TRBV6-2/TRBV6-3	TRBJ2-3	-	CATTSTGDTQYF	TGTGCCACAACCTCGACCGGAGATACGCAGTATTTT
TRBD2	14	TRBV20-1	TRBJ2-1	many	CSVRRGGGVNEQFF	TGCAGTGTCAGGCGGGGCGGGGGGGTGAATGAGCAGTTCTTC
-	15	TRBV7-9	TRBJ1-1	-	CASSLSSVQDTEAFF	TGTGCCAGCAGCTTAAGTAGTGTACAGGACACTGAAGCTTTCTTT
TRBD2	15	TRBV6-2/TRBV6-3	TRBJ2-1	few	CAGCSERGVSDEQFF	TGTGCCGGCTGTTCGGAGCGGGGGGTCTCCGATGAGCAGTTCTTC